The entry below gives a single T cell receptor beta chain sequence along with its context. The CDR3 spans 16 residues. The V segment lost 10 bases and the J segment 0 bases; nucleotides outside the gene matches: 13. Germline V gene data show CDR1 as LNHDA and CDR2 as SQIVND (reference sequence). The record originates from a study of blood T cell repertoires in COVID-19. Across the whole study: Samples of COVID-19 (acute and convalescent) were obtained from the United States, Italy and Spain. From T cells, B-cell-depleted T cells, or PBMCs came the material, which was cDNA or gDNA.

Per the original methods: Estimation of nucleated cell counts relied on the amplification of reference gene primers. TCRdb keeps only in-frame clones here, not all; method: immunoSEQ multiplex PCR. V and J calls and clone size are as listed in that table; D and trimming were resolved from the DNA. The sample carries 25,000 to 30,000 clones, 60% to 80% recorded once. The chain employs TRBV19 and TRBJ1-1, with 8 nucleotides matching TRBD1. The TCR was taken from a boy aged 2 to 9 with active or convalescent COVID-19. The sample was peripheral blood. In DNA, the CDR3 is TGTGCCACCTCAGGGGGCGTTGGGACGATGAACACTGAAGCTTTCTTT. Protein sequence: CATSGGVGTMNTEAFF.